This is a list of T cell receptor beta chains from one sample in a study of response to subunit inactivated influenza vaccine. A single record per CDR3 protein comes from TCRdb applying MiXCR to the RT-PCR reads. The sample contains hundreds of thousands of distinct CDR3 sequences, approximately 17% of which appear only once. The sequences come from PBMCs from blood, collected 4 to 6 days after vaccination. Source of these receptors: a man aged 45-65 years who received an inactivated influenza vaccine. Both conserved end residues are part of each CDR3. A D gene is named only where the DNA matches it firmly. Some rows have no size entry. The others give once, few or many, or a class for an expanded clone.

V gene: TRBV5-6; CDR3 length: 15; D gene: TRBD2; clone size: few; J gene: TRBJ2-1; CDR3 DNA: TGTGCCAGCAGCCCCGGGACTAGTAACTACAATGAGCAGTTCTTC; CDR3 protein: CASSPGTSNYNEQFF
V gene: TRBV6-1; CDR3 length: 13; D gene: .; clone size: .; J gene: TRBJ2-6; CDR3 DNA: TGTGCCAGCTCGACCTCTGGGGCCAACGTCCTGACTTTC; CDR3 protein: CASSTSGANVLTF
V gene: TRBV24-1; CDR3 length: 16; D gene: TRBD2; clone size: few; J gene: TRBJ2-5; CDR3 DNA: TGTGCCACCAGTGATTTTCTAGCGGGGGGGCCGGAGACCCAGTACTTC; CDR3 protein: CATSDFLAGGPETQYF
V gene: TRBV6-2/TRBV6-3; CDR3 length: 16; D gene: .; clone size: few; J gene: TRBJ1-1; CDR3 DNA: TGTGCCAGCAGTACTCGGGAGGCTTTCTTCTGGGCTGAAGCTTTCTTT; CDR3 protein: CASSTREAFFWAEAFF
V gene: TRBV15; CDR3 length: 15; D gene: .; clone size: .; J gene: TRBJ2-7; CDR3 DNA: TGTGCCACCAGCAGATTCACGATTGCTTCCTACGAGCAGTACTTC; CDR3 protein: CATSRFTIASYEQYF
V gene: TRBV6-5; CDR3 length: 11; D gene: .; clone size: few; J gene: TRBJ1-1; CDR3 DNA: TGTGCCAGCATGGGGTACACTGAAGCTTTCTTT; CDR3 protein: CASMGYTEAFF
V gene: TRBV20-1; CDR3 length: 18; D gene: TRBD2; clone size: .; J gene: TRBJ2-3; CDR3 DNA: TGCAGTGCTAGAGACCGTCGACTAGCGGGGGGGCTCCCAGATACGCAGTATTTT; CDR3 protein: CSARDRRLAGGLPDTQYF
V gene: TRBV30; CDR3 length: 12; D gene: .; clone size: .; J gene: TRBJ2-7; CDR3 DNA: TGTGCCTGGAGTGTAAGAGGGTCCGAGCAGTACTTC; CDR3 protein: CAWSVRGSEQYF
V gene: TRBV29-1; CDR3 length: 12; D gene: .; clone size: .; J gene: TRBJ2-7; CDR3 DNA: TGCAGCGTAACGGACACGGTTCACGAGCAATACTTC; CDR3 protein: CSVTDTVHEQYF
V gene: TRBV4-3; CDR3 length: 17; D gene: TRBD1; clone size: many; J gene: TRBJ2-1; CDR3 DNA: TGCGCCAGCAGCCTAGGGACAGCGGCTAGCTCCTACAATGAGCAGTTCTTC; CDR3 protein: CASSLGTAASSYNEQFF
V gene: TRBV6-1; CDR3 length: 20; D gene: TRBD2; clone size: few; J gene: TRBJ2-1; CDR3 DNA: TGTGCCAGCAGTAAACCAACCGGGACTAGCGGGGCTAGCTCCTACAATGAGCAGTTCTTC; CDR3 protein: CASSKPTGTSGASSYNEQFF
V gene: TRBV7-2; CDR3 length: 17; D gene: TRBD2; clone size: few; J gene: TRBJ2-3; CDR3 DNA: TGTGCCAGCAGCTTAGCGCCTAGCGGGGGGGCGACAGATACGCAGTATTTT; CDR3 protein: CASSLAPSGGATDTQYF
V gene: TRBV7-2; CDR3 length: 14; D gene: .; clone size: few; J gene: TRBJ2-7; CDR3 DNA: TGTGCCAGCAGCTTAGCTGGACATCTCTTGGAGCAGTACTTC; CDR3 protein: CASSLAGHLLEQYF
V gene: TRBV7-9; CDR3 length: 13; D gene: .; clone size: many; J gene: TRBJ2-5; CDR3 DNA: TGTGCCAGCAGCTTCGGGTCGCAAGAGACCCAGTACTTC; CDR3 protein: CASSFGSQETQYF
V gene: TRBV5-1; CDR3 length: 14; D gene: .; clone size: many; J gene: TRBJ2-7; CDR3 DNA: TGCGCCAGCAGCTTGGATCCTAGTTCCTACGAGCAGTACTTC; CDR3 protein: CASSLDPSSYEQYF
V gene: TRBV24-1; CDR3 length: 16; D gene: .; clone size: .; J gene: TRBJ2-5; CDR3 DNA: TGTGCCACCAGTGATACTCGCGGGCCTCTCCAAGAGACCCAGTACTTC; CDR3 protein: CATSDTRGPLQETQYF
V gene: TRBV4-2; CDR3 length: 19; D gene: .; clone size: .; J gene: TRBJ2-1; CDR3 DNA: TGTGCCAGCAGCCACCCTTCCCCCGGTCTTCAGAGCTCCTACAATGAGCAGTTCTTC; CDR3 protein: CASSHPSPGLQSSYNEQFF